The rows below give T cell receptor beta chains drawn from one sample of a study of control samples from healthy donors and cancer patients. Data came from immunoSEQ multiplex PCR; TCRdb stores just in-frame clones and leaves some out. This sample yields about 120,000 clones, of which approximately 87% are seen a single time; about 12% belongs to the top ten. Sequencing used blood. The receptors were gathered from a man aged 25 to 45 in good health. Each CDR3 is given without its conserved first and last residue. The order of the fields is D gene, J gene, V gene, CDR3 protein. The D gene is left open where the match is weak.

TRBD1,TRBJ1-4,TRBV9,ASAHTGTGDEKLF
NA,TRBJ2-2,TRBV24-1,ATSDRLTGELF
NA,TRBJ1-1,TRBV12-3/TRBV12-4,ASSLALRSEAF
NA,TRBJ1-1,TRBV28,ASKESNTEAF
TRBD1,TRBJ2-7,TRBV29-1,SVGTGAYEQY
TRBD1,TRBJ1-1,TRBV6-5,ASSWTGTGTEAF
NA,TRBJ1-1,TRBV9,ASSVGTGVNTEAF
NA,TRBJ1-1,TRBV19,ASSIPPDGKAF
NA,TRBJ1-2,TRBV29-1,SVEAGAPKRNINYGYT
NA,TRBJ2-2,TRBV6-4,ASSDSGFGLNTGELF
TRBD1,TRBJ2-2,TRBV5-8,ASSWTGENGELF
NA,TRBJ1-1,TRBV2,AGKSNELTEAF
NA,TRBJ1-2,TRBV7-3,ASSLGVDYGYT
TRBD1,TRBJ2-5,TRBV29-1,SVEDQSGVRGRGTQY
NA,TRBJ1-2,TRBV9,ASSVGYSYT
TRBD2,TRBJ2-7,TRBV5-1,ASSLGLAGGGYEQY
NA,TRBJ1-5,TRBV28,ASSFHPSSTLNQPQH
NA,TRBJ1-5,TRBV14,ASSLGTSNQPQH
NA,TRBJ1-2,TRBV7-9,ASSLGSRRYGYT
NA,TRBJ1-1,TRBV5-5,ASSIWRGDTEAF
TRBD1,TRBJ1-4,TRBV9,ASSVEGQGYEKLF
NA,TRBJ1-5,TRBV7-2,ASSFRQSNQPQH
NA,TRBJ1-4,TRBV4-1,ASSHYEKLF
NA,TRBJ1-3,TRBV5-1,ASSLAGVGSGNTIY